The present entry profiles one T cell receptor (beta chain) with its context. Its antigen is not known. The observed sequence ends 3 residues before the CDR3 terminus, with the missing tail filled in from the germline J gene. The sample belongs to a study of T cells in women clearing cervical HPV infection. Regarding the study as a whole: CIN3+ cases had significantly higher TCR repertoire richness than controls, but evenness did not differ.

The CDR3 loop spans 14 amino acids. V was clipped by 5 bases and J by 1 base, with 11 bases between them. Germline V lookup: CDR1 PRHDT, CDR2 FYEKMQ (reference sequence). Assay used: immunoSEQ multiplex PCR; TCRdb lists only in-frame clones, some missing. Found here are 20,000 or so clones; the top ten clones hold approximately 5.4%. The chain uses TRBV13 and TRBJ1-1; D gene ambiguous. Sequencing input: blood buffy coat. The sequence derives from a woman between 18 and 75 years old with a cervical HPV16 infection that either progressed to CIN3+ or cleared (not recorded which). CDR3 residues: CASSATTTNTEAFF. The DNA read from the CDR3 is TGTGCCAGCAGCGCAACAACAACGAACACTGAA.